This T cell receptor beta chain came from a study of blood T cell repertoires in COVID-19 (dated by TCRdb to about 2020). As for the study more broadly: The collaborator samples originated in the United States, Italy and Spain and spanned the acute and convalescent phases of COVID-19. Subjects who had been exposed to COVID-19, were actively infected with it, or had recovered from it provided the deeply sampled blood TCRbeta repertoires that made up the dataset. The samples were drawn from two sources: the first 160 participants of the ongoing ImmuneRACE study, and 950 to 1,500 subjects contributed by 6 global collaborators. Nearly every sample came with metadata listing a de-identified subject ID, COVID-19 status, age in years and sex. Where available, HLA class I and class II types were obtained from metadata supplied by the sample provider rather than from assay-based typing. The repertoires were released in a freely available public database meant as a resource for research on the immune response to SARS-CoV-2. The material from the prospective study consisted of cDNA or gDNA derived from T cells, B-cell-depleted T cells, or PBMCs.

Remarks on this clone: Its antigen remains undetermined. Per-base qualities were not stored, and no clone one base away is much larger.

Samples from volunteer blood donors who had recovered from COVID-19 were contributed by a second Seattle source. Collaborating institutions collected whole blood in K2EDTA tubes following their own protocols. For TCRbeta analysis, collaborators shipped samples in one of three forms: frozen whole blood, isolated PBMCs, or DNA extracted from either of those sample types. Overall study outcomes, separate from this receptor: The quantity of clinical and demographic metadata differed by source and by participant and was supplied without curation.

As encoded in the germline V gene, CDR1 is SGDLS while CDR2 is YYNGEE. Its CDR3 holds 14 amino acids, cysteine through phenylalanine. Just CDR3 DNA is preserved here, 42 bases in frame from base 1. Trimming removed 0 bases from V and 0 bases from J, leaving 6 bases between the germline ends. TCRbeta CDR3 regions were amplified from genomic DNA by means of the immunoSEQ Assay, a bias-controlled multiplex PCR. Concerning the study's data processing: The number of nucleated cells in each sample was estimated by amplification of reference gene primers within the assay. To quantify the absolute abundance of each unique TCRbeta CDR3 rearrangement, sequence reads were collapsed and filtered. For each sample, productive Simpson clonality was calculated as the square root of Simpson's diversity index across productive rearrangements. TCRdb provides this immuneACCESS table in a form limited to in-frame rearrangements. Some clones are lacking; in checked studies, under half of them reflect an unresolved V gene, and why the rest are absent is not known. V and J calls and clone size follow that table, whereas D and trimming were derived from the DNA. In this sample the table shows roughly 340,000 clones, about 93% of which occur a single time. Around 3.3% of the sample comes from the top ten.

The sequence was obtained from a woman aged 18-30 years who had recovered from COVID-19. Input material: peripheral blood. This chain joins TRBV9 to TRBJ1-2; the D gene cannot be named for sure. The sequence in DNA is TGTGCCAGCAGCGTAGGAGGTCCTAACTATGGCTACACCTTC. It is translated as CASSVGGPNYGYTF.